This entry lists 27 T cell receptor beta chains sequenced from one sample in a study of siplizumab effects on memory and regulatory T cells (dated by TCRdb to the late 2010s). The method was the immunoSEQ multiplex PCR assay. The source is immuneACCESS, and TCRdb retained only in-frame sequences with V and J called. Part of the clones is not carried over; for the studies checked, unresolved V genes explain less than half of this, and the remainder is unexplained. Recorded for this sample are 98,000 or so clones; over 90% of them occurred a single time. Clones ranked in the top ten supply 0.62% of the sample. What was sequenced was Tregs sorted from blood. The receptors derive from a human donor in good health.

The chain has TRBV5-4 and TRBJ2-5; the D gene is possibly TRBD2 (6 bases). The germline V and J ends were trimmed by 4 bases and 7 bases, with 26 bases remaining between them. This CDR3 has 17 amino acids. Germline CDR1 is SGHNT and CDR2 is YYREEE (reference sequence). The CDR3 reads CASSPEPGLRLFATQYF. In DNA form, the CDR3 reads TGTGCCAGCAGCCCGGAGCCGGGACTCCGGCTATTTGCGACCCAGTACTTC.

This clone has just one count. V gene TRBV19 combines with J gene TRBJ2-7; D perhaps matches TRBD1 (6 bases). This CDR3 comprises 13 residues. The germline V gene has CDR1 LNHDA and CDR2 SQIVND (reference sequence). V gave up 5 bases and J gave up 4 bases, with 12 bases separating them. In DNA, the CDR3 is TGTGCCAGTAGTCCACGGACAGCTTACGAGCAGTACTTC. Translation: CASSPRTAYEQYF.

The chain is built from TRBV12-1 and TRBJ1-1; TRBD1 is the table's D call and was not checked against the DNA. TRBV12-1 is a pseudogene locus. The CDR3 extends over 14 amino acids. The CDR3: CASSSTGQITEAFF. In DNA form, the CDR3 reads TGTGCCAGCAGCTCCACCGGACAGATCACTGAAGCTTTCTTT.

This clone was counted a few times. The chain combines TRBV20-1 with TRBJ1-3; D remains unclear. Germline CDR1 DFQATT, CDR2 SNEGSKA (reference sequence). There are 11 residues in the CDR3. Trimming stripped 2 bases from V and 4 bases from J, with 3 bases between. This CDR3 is CSARKGNTIYF. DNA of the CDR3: TGCAGTGCTAGAAAGGGAAACACCATATATTTT.

The CDR3: CASSPFEGAGDYGYTF. CDR3 nucleotides: TGTGCCAGCTCACCATTCGAAGGGGCGGGGGACTATGGCTACACCTTC. J is TRBJ1-2 and V is TRBV18; D is possibly TRBD1 (5 bases). The V end lost 2 bases, the J end lost 3 bases, and 16 bases lay between the germline ends. Germline CDR1 is KGHSH and CDR2 is LQKENI. The CDR3 sequence is 16 residues long.

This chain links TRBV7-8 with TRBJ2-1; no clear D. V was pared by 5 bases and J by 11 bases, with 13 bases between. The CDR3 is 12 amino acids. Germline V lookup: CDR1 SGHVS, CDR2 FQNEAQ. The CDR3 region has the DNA TGTGCCAGCAGCCGCGATAGGCCCAAGCAGTTCTTC. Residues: CASSRDRPKQFF.

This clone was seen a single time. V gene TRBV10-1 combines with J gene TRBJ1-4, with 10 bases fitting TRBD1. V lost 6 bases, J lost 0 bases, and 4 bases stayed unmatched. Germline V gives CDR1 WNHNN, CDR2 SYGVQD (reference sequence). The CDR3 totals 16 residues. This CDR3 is CASRGQGGTTNEKLFF. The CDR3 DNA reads TGCGCCAGCAGAGGACAGGGGGGGACAACTAATGAAAAACTGTTTTTT.

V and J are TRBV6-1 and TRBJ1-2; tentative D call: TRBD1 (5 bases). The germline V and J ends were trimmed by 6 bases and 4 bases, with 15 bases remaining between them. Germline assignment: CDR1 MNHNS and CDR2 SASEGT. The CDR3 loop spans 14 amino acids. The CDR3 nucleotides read TGTGCCAGCAGAGACCCGGGGAGGGGCTATGGCTACACCTTC. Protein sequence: CASRDPGRGYGYTF.

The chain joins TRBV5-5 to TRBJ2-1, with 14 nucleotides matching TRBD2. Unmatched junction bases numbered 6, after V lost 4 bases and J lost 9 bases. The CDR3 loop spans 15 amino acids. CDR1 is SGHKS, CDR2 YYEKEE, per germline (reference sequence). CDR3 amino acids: CASSLGLAGVGEQFF. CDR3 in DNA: TGTGCCAGCAGCCTGGGACTAGCGGGAGTGGGTGAGCAGTTCTTC.

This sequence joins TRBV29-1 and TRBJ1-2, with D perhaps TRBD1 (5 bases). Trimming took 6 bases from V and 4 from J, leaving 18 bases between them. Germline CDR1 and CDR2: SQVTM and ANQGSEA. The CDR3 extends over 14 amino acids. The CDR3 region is CSVPWGGDSYGYTF. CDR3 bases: TGCAGCGTGCCTTGGGGAGGGGACTCCTATGGCTACACCTTC.

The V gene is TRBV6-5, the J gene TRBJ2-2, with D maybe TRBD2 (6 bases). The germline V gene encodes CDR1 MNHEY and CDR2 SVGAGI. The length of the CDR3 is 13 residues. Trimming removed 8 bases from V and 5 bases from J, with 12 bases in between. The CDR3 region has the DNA TGTGCCAGCCAACGGGAGAGTACCGGGGAGCTGTTTTTT. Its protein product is CASQRESTGELFF.

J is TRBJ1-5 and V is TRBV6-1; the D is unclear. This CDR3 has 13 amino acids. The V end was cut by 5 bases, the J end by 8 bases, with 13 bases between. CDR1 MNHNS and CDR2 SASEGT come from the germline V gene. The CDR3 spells CASSPGSTEPQHF. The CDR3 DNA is TGTGCCAGCAGTCCCGGGTCCACGGAGCCCCAGCATTTT.

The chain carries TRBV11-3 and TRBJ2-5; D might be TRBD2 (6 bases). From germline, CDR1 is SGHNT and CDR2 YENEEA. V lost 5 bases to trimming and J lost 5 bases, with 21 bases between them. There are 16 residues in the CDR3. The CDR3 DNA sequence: TGTGCCAGCAGCGGACGTTTGGCGGGAAAGGGGGAGACCCAGTACTTC. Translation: CASSGRLAGKGETQYF.

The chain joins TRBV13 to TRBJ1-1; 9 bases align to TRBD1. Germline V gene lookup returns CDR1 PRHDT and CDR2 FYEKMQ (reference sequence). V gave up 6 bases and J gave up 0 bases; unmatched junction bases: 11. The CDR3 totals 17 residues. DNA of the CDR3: TGTGCCAGCAGAGGCCCGGGACAGGGCCTTATGAACACTGAAGCTTTCTTT. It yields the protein CASRGPGQGLMNTEAFF. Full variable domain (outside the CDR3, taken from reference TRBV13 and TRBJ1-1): AAGVIQSPRHLIKEKRETATLKCYPIPRHDTVYWYQQGPGQDPQFLISFYEKMQSDKGSIPDRFSAQQFSDYHSELNMSSLELGDSALYFCASRGPGQGLMNTEAFFGQGTRLTVV.

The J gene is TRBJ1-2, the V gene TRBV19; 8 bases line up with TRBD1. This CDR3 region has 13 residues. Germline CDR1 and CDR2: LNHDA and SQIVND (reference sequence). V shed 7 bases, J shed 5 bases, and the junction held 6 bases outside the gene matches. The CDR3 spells CASTGQGTYGYTF. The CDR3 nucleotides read TGTGCCAGTACTGGACAGGGCACGTATGGCTACACCTTC.

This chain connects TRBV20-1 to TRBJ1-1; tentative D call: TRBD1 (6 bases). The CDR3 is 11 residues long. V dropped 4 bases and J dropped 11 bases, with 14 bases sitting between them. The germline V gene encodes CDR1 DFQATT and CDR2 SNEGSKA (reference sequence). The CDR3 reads CSATGQPRAFF. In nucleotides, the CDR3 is TGCAGTGCTACCGGACAGCCGAGGGCTTTCTTT.

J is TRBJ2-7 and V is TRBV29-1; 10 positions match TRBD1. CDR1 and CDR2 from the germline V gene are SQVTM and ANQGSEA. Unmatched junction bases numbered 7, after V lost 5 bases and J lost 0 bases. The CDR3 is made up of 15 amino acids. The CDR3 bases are TGCAGCGTTAGGAGGACAGGGGGTCGCTCCTACGAGCAGTACTTC. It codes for CSVRRTGGRSYEQYF.

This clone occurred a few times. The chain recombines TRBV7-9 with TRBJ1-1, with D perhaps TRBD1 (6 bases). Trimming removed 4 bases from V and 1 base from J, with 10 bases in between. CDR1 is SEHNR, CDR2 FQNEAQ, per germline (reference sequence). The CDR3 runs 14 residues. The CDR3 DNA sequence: TGTGCCAGCAGCTATCCGGGACAGAACACTGAAGCTTTCTTT. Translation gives CASSYPGQNTEAFF.

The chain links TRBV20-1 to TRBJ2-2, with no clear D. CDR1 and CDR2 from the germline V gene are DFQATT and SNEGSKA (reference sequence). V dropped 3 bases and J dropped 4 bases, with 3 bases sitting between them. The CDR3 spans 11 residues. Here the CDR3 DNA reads TGCAGTGCTAGTTTCACCGGGGAGCTGTTTTTT. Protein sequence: CSASFTGELFF.

CDR3 sequence: CASSLDVGQGAFGYTF. CDR3 in DNA: TGCGCCAGCAGCCTAGATGTGGGGCAGGGGGCCTTTGGCTACACCTTC. This chain links TRBV4-3 with TRBJ1-2; 8 bases line up with TRBD1. Germline V gene lookup returns CDR1 LGHNA and CDR2 YSLEER. With 4 bases clipped from V and 7 bases from J, the junction kept 14 bases outside the gene matches. CDR3 size: 16 residues.

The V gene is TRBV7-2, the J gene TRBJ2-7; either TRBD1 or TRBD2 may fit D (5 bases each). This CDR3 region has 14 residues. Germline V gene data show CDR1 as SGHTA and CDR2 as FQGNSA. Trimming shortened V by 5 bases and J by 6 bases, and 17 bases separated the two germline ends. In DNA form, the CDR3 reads TGTGCCAGCAGCACCCGGGACGGGATAAGCGAGCAGTACTTC. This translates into CASSTRDGISEQYF.

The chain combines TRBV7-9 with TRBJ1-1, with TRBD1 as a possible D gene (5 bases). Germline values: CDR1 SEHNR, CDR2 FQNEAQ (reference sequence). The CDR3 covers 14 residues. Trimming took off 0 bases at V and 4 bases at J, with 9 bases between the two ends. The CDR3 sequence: CASSLARGTTEAFF. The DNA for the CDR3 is TGTGCCAGCAGCTTAGCGAGGGGAACCACTGAAGCTTTCTTT.

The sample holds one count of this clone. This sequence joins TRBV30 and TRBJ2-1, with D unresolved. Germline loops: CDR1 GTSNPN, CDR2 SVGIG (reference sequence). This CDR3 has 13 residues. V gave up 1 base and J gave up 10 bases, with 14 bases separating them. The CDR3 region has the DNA TGTGCCTGGAGTGGGGCGTGGAGACGGGAGCAGTTCTTC. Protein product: CAWSGAWRREQFF.

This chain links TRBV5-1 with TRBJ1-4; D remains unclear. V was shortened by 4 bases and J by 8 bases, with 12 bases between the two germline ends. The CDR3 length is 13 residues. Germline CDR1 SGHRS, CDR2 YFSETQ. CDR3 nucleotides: TGCGCCAGCAGCGCCGTGGGGATCGAAAAACTGTTTTTT. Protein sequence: CASSAVGIEKLFF.

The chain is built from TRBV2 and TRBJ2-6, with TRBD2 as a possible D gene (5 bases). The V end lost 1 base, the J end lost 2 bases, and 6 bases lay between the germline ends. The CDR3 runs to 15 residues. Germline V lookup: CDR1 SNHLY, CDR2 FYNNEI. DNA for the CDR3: TGTGCCAGCAGTGAAGTGAGGGCTGGGGCCAACGTCCTGACTTTC. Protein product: CASSEVRAGANVLTF.

The chain's CDR3 is CASSPGKGVGNSPLHF. CDR3 DNA: TGTGCCAGCAGCCCAGGGAAGGGGGTCGGAAATTCACCCCTCCACTTT. This chain links TRBV7-9 with TRBJ1-6, with D maybe TRBD1 (6 bases). The CDR3 sequence is 16 residues long. The germline V gene encodes CDR1 SEHNR and CDR2 FQNEAQ (reference sequence). V dropped 5 bases and J dropped 7 bases, with 18 bases sitting between them. The full variable domain, rest sourced from reference TRBV7-9 and TRBJ1-6, is DTGVSQNPRHKITKRGQNVTFRCDPISEHNRLYWYRQTLGQGPEFLTYFQNEAQLEKSRLLSDRFSAERPKGSFSTLEIQRTEQGDSAMYLCASSPGKGVGNSPLHFGNGTRLTVT.

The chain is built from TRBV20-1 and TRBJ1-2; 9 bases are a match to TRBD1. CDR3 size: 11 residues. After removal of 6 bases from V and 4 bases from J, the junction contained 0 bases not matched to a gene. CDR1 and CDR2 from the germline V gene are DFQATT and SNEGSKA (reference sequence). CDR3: CSATGGYGYTF. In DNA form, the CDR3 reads TGCAGTGCGACAGGGGGCTATGGCTACACCTTC.